This TCR beta chain was captured in a study of blood T cell repertoires in COVID-19. Produced via immunoSEQ multiplex PCR; TCRdb's table is partial and in-frame only. The table has roughly 220,000 clones, around four fifths seen once. With 6 bases clipped from V and 5 bases from J, the junction kept 3 bases outside the gene matches. The CDR3 loop spans 11 amino acids. Germline V lookup: CDR1 DFQATT, CDR2 SNEGSKA (reference sequence). The sequence was obtained from a man aged 25-40 years with active or convalescent COVID-19. This rearrangement joins TRBV20-1 to TRBJ1-2, with TRBD1 identical over 7 bases. The sequencing input was peripheral blood. The CDR3 loop reads CSAGTVYGYTF. The CDR3 nucleotides are TGCAGTGCCGGGACAGTTTATGGCTACACCTTC.